These 16 T cell receptor beta chains were sequenced from one sample in a study of T cells in narcolepsy. Only in-frame clones appear in the TCRdb table, and some are missing; sequencing was by immunoSEQ multiplex PCR. Seen here are about 22,000 clones, approximately 82% observed once, and the top ten hold approximately 3.9%. Material for sequencing was memory (CD45RA-) CD4+ T cells from blood. All receptors derive from a human donor in good health.

This clone appeared a few times. V and J are TRBV5-6 and TRBJ1-2; D unclear. Trimming shortened V by 0 bases and J by 4 bases, and 13 bases separated the two germline ends. The CDR3 length is 15 residues. Germline CDR1 and CDR2: SGHDT and YYEEEE. The CDR3 region has the DNA TGTGCCAGCAGCTTGGCCTCGGGCAGCTTCTATGGCTACACCTTC. Translation: CASSLASGSFYGYTF.

The gene calls are TRBV10-3 and TRBJ2-3; D remains unclear. The CDR3 is made up of 16 amino acids. Germline V gene data show CDR1 as ENHRY and CDR2 as SYGVKD. The V end lost 4 bases, the J end lost 4 bases, and 18 bases lay between the germline ends. The CDR3 protein is CAISAPLGSAADTQYF. For the CDR3, the DNA is TGTGCCATCAGTGCCCCTCTTGGGTCGGCCGCAGATACGCAGTATTTT.

The CDR3 protein is CAISDGRNSNQPQHF. DNA for the CDR3: TGTGCCATCAGTGATGGCAGAAATAGCAATCAGCCCCAGCATTTT. The rearrangement links TRBV10-3 to TRBJ1-5; D unclear. CDR3 length: 15 residues. Germline CDR1 and CDR2: ENHRY and SYGVKD. Trimming removed 3 bases from V and 0 bases from J, with 9 bases in between.

This sequence joins TRBV25-1 and TRBJ1-5; D not resolved. Germline V lookup: CDR1 MGHDK, CDR2 SYGVNS. The V and J ends lost 3 bases and 3 bases respectively, with 3 bases between them. CDR3 length: 12 residues. As DNA, the CDR3 is TGTGCCAGCAGTGATTACAATCAGCCCCAGCATTTT. Amino acids: CASSDYNQPQHF.

The chain recombines TRBV5-1 with TRBJ1-6, with 7 bases fitting TRBD1. The CDR3 length is 15 residues. After removal of 0 bases from V and 9 bases from J, the junction contained 6 bases not matched to a gene. Germline V gene sequence: CDR1 SGHRS, CDR2 YFSETQ. CDR3 protein: CASSLGGQGVSPLHF. CDR3 nucleotide sequence: TGCGCCAGCAGCTTGGGCGGTCAGGGGGTTTCACCCCTCCACTTT.

The chain couples TRBV7-6 to TRBJ2-1; 9 nucleotides match TRBD1. Germline V gene sequence: CDR1 SGHVS, CDR2 FNYEAQ. The CDR3 is 16 residues long. The V segment lost 2 bases and the J segment 4 bases; nucleotides outside the gene matches: 6. CDR3 sequence (DNA): TGTGCCAGCAGCTTACGCGGGACAGGGCCATACAATGAGCAGTTCTTC. Translated: CASSLRGTGPYNEQFF.

This clone was counted a few times. The V and J genes are TRBV5-1 and TRBJ1-2; 9 nucleotides match TRBD1. Germline V gene lookup returns CDR1 SGHRS and CDR2 YFSETQ. There are 16 residues in the CDR3. V trimming: 2 bases; J trimming: 7 bases; junction bases outside the gene matches: 12. The CDR3 spells CASSLRPDRGTSGYTF. The CDR3 bases are TGCGCCAGCAGCTTACGCCCCGACAGGGGGACCTCTGGCTACACCTTC.

V gene TRBV5-1 combines with J gene TRBJ2-3; weak D call: TRBD2 (5 bases). Trimming cost V 0 bases and J 3 bases, with 8 bases left between them. The CDR3 length is 14 residues. The germline V gene encodes CDR1 SGHRS and CDR2 YFSETQ. The DNA for the CDR3 is TGCGCCAGCAGCTTGGCTAGCCGTACAGATACGCAGTATTTT. Its protein is CASSLASRTDTQYF.

The chain has TRBV14 and TRBJ2-5; possibly TRBD1 for D (5 bases). The J call may not be correct, given that the DNA end is closer to TRBJ2-7. Germline values: CDR1 SGHDN, CDR2 FVKESK. CDR3 length equals 13 residues. In DNA, the CDR3 is TGTGCCAGCAGCCTAAGCAGGGTTAGCGAGCAGTACTTC. It is translated as CASSLSRVSEQYF.

This chain links TRBV9 with TRBJ2-3; a possible D gene is TRBD1 (6 bases). Per the germline V gene, CDR1 is SGDLS and CDR2 is YYNGEE. V dropped 4 bases and J dropped 3 bases, with 15 bases sitting between them. The CDR3 covers 15 residues. CDR3 bases: TGTGCCAGCAGCCGTCGACAGGAAAAAACAGATACGCAGTATTTT. Its translation is CASSRRQEKTDTQYF.

Remarks on this clone: The junction differs from germline at one of its ends, possibly a read error. This chain uses TRBV15 with TRBJ2-1; D unresolved. Germline-derived CDR1 and CDR2 are LNHNV and YYDKDF (reference sequence). CDR3 length: 16 residues. CDR3 protein: CATSRDLSVSYNGQFF. The CDR3 DNA sequence: TGTGCCACCAGCAGAGATCTAAGCGTCTCCTACAATGGGCAGTTCTTC.

The chain employs TRBV2 and TRBJ1-2; D is unclear. The V end was cut by 6 bases, the J end by 0 bases, with 14 bases between. There are 15 residues in the CDR3. CDR1 and CDR2 (germline): SNHLY, FYNNEI. The CDR3 sequence: CASSGETGTNYGYTF. In DNA, the CDR3 is TGTGCCAGCAGCGGGGAGACGGGTACTAACTATGGCTACACCTTC.

There are a few counts of this clone. The chain recombines TRBV5-8 with TRBJ2-5; 8 bases map to TRBD1. Unmatched junction bases numbered 16, after V lost 5 bases and J lost 7 bases. CDR3 length equals 16 residues. Germline V gene data show CDR1 as SGHTS and CDR2 as YDEGEE. The CDR3 DNA is TGTGCCAGCAGATCCAGGGGGCACCTTAGATCAGGGACCCAGTACTTC. Protein product: CASRSRGHLRSGTQYF.

This clone occurred a few times. The gene calls are TRBV21-1 and TRBJ1-1. TRBV21-1 is reported as a pseudogene. This CDR3 contains 15 residues. CDR3 protein: CASSKEPGPNTEAFF. The DNA of the CDR3 is TGTGCCAGCAGCAAAGAACCGGGTCCGAACACTGAAGCTTTCTTT.

The V call is TRBV9, the J call TRBJ2-3, with D perhaps assigned TRBD1 or TRBD2 (6 bases each). Trimming took off 2 bases at V and 6 bases at J, with 13 bases between the two ends. The CDR3 totals 14 residues. Germline assignment: CDR1 SGDLS and CDR2 YYNGEE. The CDR3 sequence is CASSVGSGADTQYF. CDR3 DNA: TGTGCCAGCAGCGTCGGCTCGGGGGCGGATACGCAGTATTTT. Full variable domain (outside the CDR3, taken from reference TRBV9 and TRBJ2-3): DSGVTQTPKHLITATGQRVTLRCSPRSGDLSVYWYQQSLDQGLQFLIQYYNGEERAKGNILERFSAQQFPDLHSELNLSSLELGDSALYFCASSVGSGADTQYFGPGTRLTVL.

The genes are TRBV18 and TRBJ1-1, with D perhaps matching TRBD1 (5 bases). Germline CDR1 KGHSH, CDR2 LQKENI. The CDR3 extends over 14 amino acids. The V gene lost 2 bases and the J gene lost 1 base, with 8 bases spanning the gap. The CDR3 DNA reads as TGTGCCAGCTCACCAGCCCAGGGGAACACTGAAGCTTTCTTT. Its translation: CASSPAQGNTEAFF.